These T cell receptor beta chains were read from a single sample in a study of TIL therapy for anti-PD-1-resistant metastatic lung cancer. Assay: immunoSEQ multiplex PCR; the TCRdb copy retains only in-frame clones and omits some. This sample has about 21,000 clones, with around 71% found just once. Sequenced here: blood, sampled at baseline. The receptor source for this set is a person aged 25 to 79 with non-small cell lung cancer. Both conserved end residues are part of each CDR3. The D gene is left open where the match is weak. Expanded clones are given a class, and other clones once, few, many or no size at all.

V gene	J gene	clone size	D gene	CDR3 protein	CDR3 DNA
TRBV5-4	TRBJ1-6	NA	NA	CASRSGQGNSYNSPLHF	TGTGCCAGCAGGAGCGGACAAGGGAACTCATATAATTCACCCCTCCACTTT
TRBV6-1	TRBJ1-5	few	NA	CASSNQGNQPQHF	TGTGCCAGCAGTAATCAGGGGAATCAGCCCCAGCATTTT
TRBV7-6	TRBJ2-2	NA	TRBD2	CASSVSSGSFRGPGELFF	TGTGCCAGCAGCGTTTCTAGCGGGAGTTTTAGGGGCCCCGGGGAGCTGTTTTTT
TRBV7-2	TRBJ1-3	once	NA	CASSEHGISGNTIYF	TGTGCCAGCAGTGAGCATGGAATCTCTGGAAACACCATATATTTT
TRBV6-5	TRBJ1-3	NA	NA	CASSIKQVSGNTIYF	TGTGCCAGCAGTATAAAACAGGTCTCTGGAAACACCATATATTTT
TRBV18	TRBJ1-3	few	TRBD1	CASSPLGQRRGNTIYF	TGTGCCAGCTCACCTTTGGGACAGCGAAGGGGAAACACCATATATTTT
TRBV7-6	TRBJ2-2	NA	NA	CASSRPRQGKDTGELFF	TGTGCCAGCAGCCGCCCCCGGCAGGGGAAGGACACCGGGGAGCTGTTTTTT
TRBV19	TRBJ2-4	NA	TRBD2	CASSILSSGRDLNIQYF	TGTGCCAGTAGTATCCTGAGTAGCGGGAGGGATCTGAACATTCAGTACTTC
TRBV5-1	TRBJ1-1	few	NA	CASSLYSNTEAFF	TGCGCCAGCAGCTTGTATTCGAACACTGAAGCTTTCTTT
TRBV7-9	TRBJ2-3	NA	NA	CASSSYGESTDTQYF	TGTGCCAGCAGCTCTTACGGGGAAAGCACAGATACGCAGTATTTT
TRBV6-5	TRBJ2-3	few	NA	CASSYSAGAPDTQYF	TGTGCCAGCAGTTACTCGGCGGGGGCCCCAGATACGCAGTATTTT
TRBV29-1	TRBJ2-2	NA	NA	CSVDFNTGELFF	TGCAGCGTTGATTTTAACACCGGGGAGCTGTTTTTT
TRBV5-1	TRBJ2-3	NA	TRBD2	CASSPGLAVTDTQYF	TGCGCCAGCAGCCCTGGACTAGCGGTGACAGATACGCAGTATTTT
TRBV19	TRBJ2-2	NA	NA	CASSIEGARTGELFF	TGTGCCAGTAGTATAGAGGGGGCGCGGACCGGGGAGCTGTTTTTT
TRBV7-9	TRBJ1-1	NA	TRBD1	CASSLLGQGTEAFF	TGTGCCAGCAGCTTGCTGGGACAGGGCACTGAAGCTTTCTTT
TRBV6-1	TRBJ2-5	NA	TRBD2	CASSRTSGMSETQYF	TGTGCCAGCAGCCGGACTAGCGGGATGAGTGAGACCCAGTACTTC
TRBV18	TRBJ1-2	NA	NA	CASSPWRAYGYTF	TGTGCCAGCTCACCTTGGAGGGCCTATGGCTACACCTTC
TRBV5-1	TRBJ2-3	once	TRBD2	CASSLGAGGTDTQYF	TGCGCCAGCAGCTTGGGGGCGGGAGGGACAGATACGCAGTATTTT
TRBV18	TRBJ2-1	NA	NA	CASSPPNRDEQFF	TGTGCCAGCTCACCACCTAATAGGGATGAGCAGTTCTTC
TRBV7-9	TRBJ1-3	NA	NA	CASSLSENTIYF	TGTGCCAGCAGCTTATCGGAGAACACCATATATTTT
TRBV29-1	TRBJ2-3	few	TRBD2	CSVERGVGDTQYF	TGCAGCGTTGAACGGGGGGTAGGGGATACGCAGTATTTT
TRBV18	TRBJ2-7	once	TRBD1	CASSQGQGKVSYEQYF	TGTGCCAGCTCACAGGGACAGGGCAAGGTATCCTACGAGCAGTACTTC
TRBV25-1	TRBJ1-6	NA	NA	CASSAGTILSSPLHF	TGTGCCAGCTCTGCCGGGACCATCTTAAGTTCACCCCTCCACTTT
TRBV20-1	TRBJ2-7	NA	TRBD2	CSASIISGLAGTEQYF	TGCAGTGCCAGTATTATTTCGGGACTAGCGGGAACCGAGCAGTACTTC
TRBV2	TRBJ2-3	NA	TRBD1	CASSEQGGADTQYF	TGTGCCAGCAGTGAACAAGGGGGCGCAGATACGCAGTATTTT
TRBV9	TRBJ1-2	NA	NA	CASSTTTLAGEGNYGYTF	TGTGCCAGCAGCACAACTACCCTGGCCGGGGAAGGGAACTATGGCTACACCTTC
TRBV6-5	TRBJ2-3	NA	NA	CASSRQGFTDTQYF	TGTGCCAGCTCACGGCAGGGATTCACAGATACGCAGTATTTT
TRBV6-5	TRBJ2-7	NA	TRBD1	CASRPTQGVNEQYF	TGTGCCAGCAGACCAACTCAGGGGGTGAACGAGCAGTACTTC
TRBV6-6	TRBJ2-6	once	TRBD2	CASSPRRGGTTGSGANVLTF	TGTGCCAGCAGTCCCCGCCGGGGGGGGACAACGGGCTCTGGGGCCAACGTCCTGACTTTC
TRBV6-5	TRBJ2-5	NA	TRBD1	CASSRQGALETQYF	TGTGCCAGCAGCCGACAGGGGGCCCTTGAGACCCAGTACTTC
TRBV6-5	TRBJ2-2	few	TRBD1	CASSRQGVVTGELFF	TGTGCCAGCAGTAGACAGGGGGTAGTCACCGGGGAGCTGTTTTTT
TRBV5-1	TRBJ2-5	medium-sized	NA	CASSPTTGRETQYF	TGCGCCAGCAGCCCCACGACAGGTAGAGAGACCCAGTACTTC
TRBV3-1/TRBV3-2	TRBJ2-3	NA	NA	CASSQGGALGNTQYF	TGTGCCAGCAGCCAAGGGGGGGCCCTAGGAAATACGCAGTATTTT
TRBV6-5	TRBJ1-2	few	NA	CASTVPEGGYTF	TGTGCCAGCACGGTACCCGAAGGGGGCTACACCTTC
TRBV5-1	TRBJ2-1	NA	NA	CASSFGPSRGNEQFF	TGCGCCAGCAGCTTTGGGCCCTCGCGGGGCAATGAGCAGTTCTTC
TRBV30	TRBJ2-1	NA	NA	CAWSVRLGNEQFF	TGTGCCTGGAGTGTAAGGTTGGGGAATGAGCAGTTCTTC
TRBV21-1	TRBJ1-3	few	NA	CASSKTGAGNTIYF	TGTGCCAGCAGCAAGACAGGGGCTGGAAACACCATATATTTT
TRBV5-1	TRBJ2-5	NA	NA	CASSLERTPGRETQYF	TGCGCCAGCAGCTTGGAACGGACCCCGGGGAGAGAGACCCAGTACTTC
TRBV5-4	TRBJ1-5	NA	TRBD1	CASSLGGQGKPQHF	TGTGCCAGCAGCTTGGGGGGACAGGGGAAGCCCCAGCATTTT
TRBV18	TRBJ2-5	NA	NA	CASSPIDSLQETQYF	TGTGCCAGCTCACCTATCGACAGTCTCCAAGAGACCCAGTACTTC
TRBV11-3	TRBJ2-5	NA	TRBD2	CASSLGLAGGRLNQETQYF	TGTGCCAGCAGCTTAGGACTAGCGGGAGGCCGGCTCAACCAAGAGACCCAGTACTTC
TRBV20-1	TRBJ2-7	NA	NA	CSATRLVEQYF	TGCAGTGCTACCCGACTGGTTGAGCAGTACTTC
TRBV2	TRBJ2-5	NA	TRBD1	CASSVGTGQQETQYF	TGTGCCAGCAGTGTGGGGACAGGGCAGCAAGAGACCCAGTACTTC
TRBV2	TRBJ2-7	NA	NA	CASLGPDGVFYEQYF	TGTGCCAGCTTGGGTCCCGACGGAGTATTCTACGAGCAGTACTTC
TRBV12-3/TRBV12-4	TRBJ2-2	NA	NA	CASKPGSGELFF	TGTGCCAGCAAACCCGGGAGCGGGGAGCTGTTTTTT
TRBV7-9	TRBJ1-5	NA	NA	CASSLFGNQPQHF	TGTGCCAGCAGCTTATTTGGCAATCAGCCCCAGCATTTT
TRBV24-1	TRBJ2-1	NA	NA	CATSDLQYNEQFF	TGTGCCACCAGTGATCTACAATACAATGAGCAGTTCTTC
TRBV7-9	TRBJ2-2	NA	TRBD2	CASSYTGLAGSNTGELFF	TGTGCCAGCAGCTATACGGGACTAGCGGGATCGAACACCGGGGAGCTGTTTTTT
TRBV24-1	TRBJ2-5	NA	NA	CATSGSLGETQYF	TGTGCCACCAGTGGTTCGCTGGGAGAGACCCAGTACTTC
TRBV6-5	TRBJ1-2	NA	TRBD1	CASSPSDRANGYTF	TGTGCCAGCAGTCCGTCCGACAGGGCGAATGGCTACACCTTC
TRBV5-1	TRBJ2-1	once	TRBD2	CASSPLAELYNEQFF	TGCGCCAGCAGCCCACTAGCGGAGCTATACAATGAGCAGTTCTTC
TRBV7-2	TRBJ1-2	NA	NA	CASSPGLANYGYTF	TGTGCCAGCAGCCCCGGATTAGCTAACTATGGCTACACCTTC
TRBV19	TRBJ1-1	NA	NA	CASSREAYNTEAFF	TGTGCCAGTAGTAGAGAGGCTTATAACACTGAAGCTTTCTTT
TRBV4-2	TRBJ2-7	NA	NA	CASSPGDVGSYEQYF	TGTGCCAGCAGCCCCGGGGACGTCGGATCCTACGAGCAGTACTTC
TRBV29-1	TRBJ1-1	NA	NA	CSVERGGGTEAFF	TGCAGCGTTGAAAGAGGGGGAGGGACTGAAGCTTTCTTT
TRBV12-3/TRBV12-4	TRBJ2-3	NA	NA	CASRRADTQYF	TGTGCCAGCAGGCGTGCAGATACGCAGTATTTT
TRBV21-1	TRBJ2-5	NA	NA	CASSATGTGEEKTQYF	TGTGCCAGCAGCGCAACCGGGACAGGGGAAGAGAAGACCCAGTACTTC
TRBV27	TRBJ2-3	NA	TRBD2	CASSIPRGAGVPDTQYF	TGTGCCAGCAGTATCCCCCGGGGAGCGGGAGTTCCAGATACGCAGTATTTT
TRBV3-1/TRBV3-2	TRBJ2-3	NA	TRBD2	CASGGGGLTSGYTDTQYF	TGTGCCAGCGGAGGGGGAGGCTTAACTAGCGGATACACAGATACGCAGTATTTT
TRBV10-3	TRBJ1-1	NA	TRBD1	CAISVSRGGANTEAFF	TGTGCCATCAGTGTGAGCAGGGGGGGGGCGAACACTGAAGCTTTCTTT